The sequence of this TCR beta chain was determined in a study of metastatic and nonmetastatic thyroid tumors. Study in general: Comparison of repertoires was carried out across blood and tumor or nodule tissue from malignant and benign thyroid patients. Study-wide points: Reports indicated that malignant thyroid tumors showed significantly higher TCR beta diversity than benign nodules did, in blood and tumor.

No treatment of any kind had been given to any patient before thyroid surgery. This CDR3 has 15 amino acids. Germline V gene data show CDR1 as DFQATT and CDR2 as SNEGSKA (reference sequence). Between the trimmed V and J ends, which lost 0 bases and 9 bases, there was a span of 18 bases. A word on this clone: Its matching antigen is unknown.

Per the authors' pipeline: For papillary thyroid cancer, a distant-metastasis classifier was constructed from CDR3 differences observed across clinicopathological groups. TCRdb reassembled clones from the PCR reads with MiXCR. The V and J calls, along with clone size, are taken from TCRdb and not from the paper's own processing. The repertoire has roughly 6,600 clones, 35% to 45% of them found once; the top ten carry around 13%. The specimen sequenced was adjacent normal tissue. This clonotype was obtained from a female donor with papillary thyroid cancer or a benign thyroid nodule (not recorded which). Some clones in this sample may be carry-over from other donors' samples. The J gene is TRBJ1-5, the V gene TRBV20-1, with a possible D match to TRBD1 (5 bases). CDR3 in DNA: TGCAGTGCTAGAGATCAGGAGGTTCTCGGGACGCCCCAGCATTTT. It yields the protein CSARDQEVLGTPQHF.